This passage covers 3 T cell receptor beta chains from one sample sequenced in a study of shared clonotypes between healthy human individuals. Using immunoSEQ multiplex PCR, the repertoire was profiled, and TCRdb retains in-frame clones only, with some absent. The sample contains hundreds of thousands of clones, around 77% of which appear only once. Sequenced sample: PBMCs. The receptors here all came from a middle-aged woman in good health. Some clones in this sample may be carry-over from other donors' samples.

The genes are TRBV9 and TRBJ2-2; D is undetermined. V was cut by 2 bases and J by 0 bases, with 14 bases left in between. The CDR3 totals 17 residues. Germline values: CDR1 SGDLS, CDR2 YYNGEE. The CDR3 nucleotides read TGTGCCAGCAGCGTTCCCCTAATCGGGTCGAACACCGGGGAGCTGTTTTTT. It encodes CASSVPLIGSNTGELFF.

The CDR3 sequence is CAIRRTGLQSGNTIYF. Here the CDR3 DNA reads TGTGCCATCAGGAGGACAGGGCTACAATCTGGAAACACCATATATTTT. The chain is built from TRBV10-3 and TRBJ1-3; 8 bases are shared with TRBD1. V was pared by 6 bases and J by 1 base, with 8 bases of the junction left unmatched. Germline V gives CDR1 ENHRY, CDR2 SYGVKD. The CDR3 length is 16 residues.

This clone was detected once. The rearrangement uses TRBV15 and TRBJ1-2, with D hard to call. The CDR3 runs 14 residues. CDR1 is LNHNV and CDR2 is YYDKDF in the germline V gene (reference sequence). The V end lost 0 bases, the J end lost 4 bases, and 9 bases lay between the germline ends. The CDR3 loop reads CATSRDKQIYGYTF. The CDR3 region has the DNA TGTGCCACCAGCAGAGATAAGCAGATCTATGGCTACACCTTC.